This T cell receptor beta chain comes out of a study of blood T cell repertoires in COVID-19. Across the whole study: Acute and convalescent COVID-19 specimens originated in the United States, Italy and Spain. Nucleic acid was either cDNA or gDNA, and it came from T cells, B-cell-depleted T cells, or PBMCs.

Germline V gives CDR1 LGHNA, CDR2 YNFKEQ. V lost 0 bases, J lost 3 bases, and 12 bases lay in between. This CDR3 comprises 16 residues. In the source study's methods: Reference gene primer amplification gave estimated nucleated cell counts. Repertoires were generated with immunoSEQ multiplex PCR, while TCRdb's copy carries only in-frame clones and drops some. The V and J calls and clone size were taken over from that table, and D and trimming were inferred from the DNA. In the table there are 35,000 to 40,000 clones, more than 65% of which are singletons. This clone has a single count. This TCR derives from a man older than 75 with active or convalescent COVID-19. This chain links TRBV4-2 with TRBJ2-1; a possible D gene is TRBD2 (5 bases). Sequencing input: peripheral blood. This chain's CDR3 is CASSQDMRAGYNEQFF. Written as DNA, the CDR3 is TGTGCCAGCAGCCAAGATATGAGGGCTGGCTACAATGAGCAGTTCTTC.